The 21 T cell receptor beta chains in this list originate from one sample, sequenced in a study of cytomegalovirus exposure and HLA in healthy donors. The data were produced by immunoSEQ multiplex PCR, yet TCRdb's version contains in-frame clones alone and is incomplete. The sample lists over 150,000 clones; approximately 87% were seen once. The sequencing input was PBMCs. All receptors derive from a woman aged 30 to 39 in good health and CMV-seronegative.

CDR3 sequence: CASSVSGATNEKLFF. The CDR3 nucleotides read TGTGCCAGCAGTGTTTCTGGGGCAACTAATGAAAAACTGTTTTTT. This chain links TRBV2 with TRBJ1-4, with unresolved D. Trimming cost V 4 bases and J 0 bases, with 9 bases left between them. This CDR3 region has 15 residues. Germline CDR1 and CDR2: SNHLY and FYNNEI.

The chain recombines TRBV12-5 with TRBJ2-7; 9 nucleotides match TRBD1. Germline-derived CDR1 and CDR2 are LGHNT and FRNRAP. This CDR3 contains 15 residues. After removal of 6 bases from V and 3 bases from J, the junction contained 9 bases not matched to a gene. The CDR3 here is CASGQTGTGLYEQYF. CDR3 nucleotide sequence: TGTGCTAGTGGCCAAACCGGGACAGGGCTCTACGAGCAGTACTTC.

CDR3 amino acids: CASSLSGRAESETQYF. CDR3 sequence (DNA): TGTGCCAGTAGTCTTAGCGGGAGGGCTGAGTCTGAGACCCAGTACTTC. The genes are TRBV19 and TRBJ2-5; 11 bases map to TRBD2. The germline V gene has CDR1 LNHDA and CDR2 SQIVND (reference sequence). V lost 5 bases and J lost 5; bases outside the gene matches: 10. There are 16 residues in the CDR3.

The chain has TRBV10-3 and TRBJ2-3, with D unclear. The V and J ends lost 3 bases and 4 bases respectively, with 2 bases between them. The germline gives CDR1 ENHRY, CDR2 SYGVKD. The CDR3 covers 11 residues. The CDR3 DNA sequence: TGTGCCATCAGTGATTCAGATACGCAGTATTTT. This gives the protein CAISDSDTQYF.

As DNA, the CDR3 is TGTGCCAGCAACCTAGCGGGCCAAGAGACCCAGTACTTC. Protein product: CASNLAGQETQYF. This rearrangement joins TRBV5-4 to TRBJ2-5; 8 bases agree with TRBD2. CDR3 length: 13 residues. The V segment lost 6 bases and the J segment 1 base; nucleotides outside the gene matches: 2. Germline V gene data show CDR1 as SGHNT and CDR2 as YYREEE (reference sequence).

V is TRBV5-5 and J is TRBJ2-7; 8 bases are shared with TRBD1. Germline V gene data show CDR1 as SGHKS and CDR2 as YYEKEE (reference sequence). The CDR3 sequence is 14 residues long. V was clipped by 4 bases and J by 3 bases; unmatched bases: 6. The CDR3: CASSDGQGSYEQYF. DNA of the CDR3: TGTGCCAGCAGCGATGGACAGGGAAGCTACGAGCAGTACTTC.

The chain joins TRBV29-1 to TRBJ1-2, with a tentative D call TRBD1 (5 bases). With 1 base removed from V and 8 bases from J, the gap between germline ends came to 17 bases. The germline CDR1 and CDR2 sequences are SQVTM and ANQGSEA. This CDR3 contains 14 residues. CDR3 coding DNA: TGCAGCGTTGAAGTCCCCACCAGGGATAGCGGCTACACCTTC. It specifies CSVEVPTRDSGYTF.

The V and J genes are TRBV19 and TRBJ2-3; perhaps TRBD2 as D (6 bases). The germline V gene has CDR1 LNHDA and CDR2 SQIVND (reference sequence). There are 15 residues in the CDR3. The germline V and J ends were trimmed by 1 base and 4 bases, with 12 bases remaining between them. CDR3 protein: CASSIGGMDADTQYF. CDR3 nucleotides: TGTGCCAGTAGTATAGGCGGGATGGACGCAGATACGCAGTATTTT. The entire variable domain, with the rest obtained from reference TRBV19 and TRBJ2-3, is as follows: DGGITQSPKYLFRKEGQNVTLSCEQNLNHDAMYWYRQDPGQGLRLIYYSQIVNDFQKGDIAEGYSVSREKKESFPLTVTSAQKNPTAFYLCASSIGGMDADTQYFGPGTRLTVL.

The CDR3 nucleotides are TGTGCCAGCAGTTTTTCAGGGTTCACTGAAGCTTTCTTT. Its translation is CASSFSGFTEAFF. The rearrangement links TRBV27 to TRBJ1-1; tentative D call: TRBD1 (5 bases). This CDR3 region has 13 residues. Germline values: CDR1 MNHEY, CDR2 SMNVEV (reference sequence). V lost 3 bases and J 4 bases, leaving 9 bases between the germline ends.

CDR3 residues: CASSQGYNEQFF. CDR3 DNA: TGTGCCAGCAGCCAAGGGTACAATGAGCAGTTCTTC. The chain couples TRBV14 to TRBJ2-1; no firm D call. The CDR3 has 12 residues. V was cut by 1 base and J by 4 bases, with 2 bases left in between. From germline, CDR1 is SGHDN and CDR2 FVKESK.

The chain combines TRBV30 with TRBJ2-5; 10 bases line up with TRBD1. The CDR3 extends over 16 amino acids. V gave up 0 bases and J gave up 4 bases; unmatched junction bases: 8. Per the germline V gene, CDR1 is GTSNPN and CDR2 is SVGIG (reference sequence). The CDR3 DNA follows: TGTGCCTGGAGTGTACTTACGACAGGGGGCGCAGAGACCCAGTACTTC. Translating it yields CAWSVLTTGGAETQYF.

The CDR3 here is CASKGSHSGNTIYF. Here the CDR3 DNA reads TGTGCCAGCAAGGGCAGTCACTCTGGAAACACCATATATTTT. This chain connects TRBV2 to TRBJ1-3; D is ambiguous. Germline V gene data show CDR1 as SNHLY and CDR2 as FYNNEI. The CDR3 consists of 14 residues. V lost 7 bases and J 0 bases, leaving 10 bases between the germline ends.

The chain is built from TRBV10-3 and TRBJ1-5; no clear D. Germline CDR1 ENHRY, CDR2 SYGVKD. V was cut by 0 bases and J by 3 bases, with 3 bases left in between. This CDR3 is 13 amino acids long. CDR3 sequence: CAISESNNQPQHF. CDR3 DNA: TGTGCCATCAGTGAGTCTAACAATCAGCCCCAGCATTTT.

This clone was detected only a few times. CDR3 region: CASSQDFQRGDEQFF. CDR3 bases: TGCGCCAGCAGCCAAGATTTTCAGCGGGGCGATGAGCAGTTCTTC. The chain carries TRBV4-3 and TRBJ2-1; TRBD2 agrees at 7 bases. Germline V CDR1 and CDR2: LGHNA, YSLEER. V was clipped by 0 bases and J by 8 bases; unmatched bases: 7. CDR3 size: 15 residues.

The chain couples TRBV29-1 to TRBJ2-5; D might be TRBD2 (6 bases). Germline CDR1 reads SQVTM; CDR2 reads ANQGSEA. The CDR3 spans 15 residues. Trimming left V 4 bases short and J 5 bases short, with 20 bases between. The CDR3 sequence: CSVGNLAWWGETQYF. CDR3 coding DNA: TGCAGCGTTGGAAATCTAGCGTGGTGGGGGGAGACCCAGTACTTC.

The CDR3 here is CASSLFAGYEQYF. CDR3 DNA: TGTGCCAGCAGCTTATTCGCGGGCTACGAGCAGTACTTC. The chain carries TRBV7-8 and TRBJ2-7, with D tentatively TRBD2 (5 bases). Germline assignment: CDR1 SGHVS and CDR2 FQNEAQ. This CDR3 comprises 13 residues. The germline V and J ends were trimmed by 2 bases and 3 bases, with 8 bases remaining between them. Variable domain in full (rest from reference TRBV7-8 and TRBJ2-7): GAGVSQSPRYKVAKRGQDVALRCDPISGHVSLFWYQQALGQGPEFLTYFQNEAQLDKSGLPSDRFFAERPEGSVSTLKIQRTQQEDSAVYLCASSLFAGYEQYFGPGTRLTVT.

There are a few counts of this clone. The chain joins TRBV11-2 to TRBJ1-3, with D unresolved. Trimming pared 2 bases from V and 1 base from J, leaving 15 bases between. Per germline, CDR1 SGHAT and CDR2 FQNNGV. This CDR3 has 17 amino acids. The CDR3 spells CASSLSVQATSGNTIYF. The CDR3 DNA reads as TGTGCCAGCAGCTTATCCGTTCAGGCGACTTCTGGAAACACCATATATTTT.

DNA for the CDR3: TGTGCCAGCAGTTACCCGGGACAGGGGTACACCGGGGAGCTGTTTTTT. This translates into CASSYPGQGYTGELFF. This chain links TRBV5-4 with TRBJ2-2; the match to TRBD1 covers 10 bases. CDR3 size: 16 residues. V shed 5 bases and J 3 bases; nucleotides not matched to a gene: 7. Germline lookup yields CDR1 SGHNT and CDR2 YYREEE (reference sequence).

The chain carries TRBV10-2 and TRBJ2-7; D gene ambiguous. The CDR3 sequence is 16 residues long. V lost 0 bases and J lost 0, with 12 bases in between. Germline V gives CDR1 WSHSY, CDR2 SAAADI. The CDR3 DNA is TGCGCCAGCAGTGAGTCCTTTTTCTCCAGCTCCTACGAGCAGTACTTC. It is translated as CASSESFFSSSYEQYF.

The gene calls are TRBV10-3 and TRBJ2-3; D remains ambiguous. The CDR3 consists of 13 residues. Germline assignment: CDR1 ENHRY and CDR2 SYGVKD. With 3 bases removed from V and 5 bases from J, the gap between germline ends came to 9 bases. CDR3 in amino acids: CAISDREQDTQYF. CDR3 coding DNA: TGTGCCATCAGTGATAGGGAACAAGATACGCAGTATTTT.

The chain joins TRBV7-8 to TRBJ1-3; 8 nucleotides line up with TRBD1. This CDR3 is 15 amino acids long. The V gene's germline CDR1 is SGHVS and CDR2 FQNEAQ. Germline trimming cut 1 base from V and 3 bases from J; bases unmatched to any gene: 2. The CDR3 DNA sequence: TGTGCCAGCAGCTTAGGGACAGGGTTTGGAAACACCATATATTTT. Translated: CASSLGTGFGNTIYF.